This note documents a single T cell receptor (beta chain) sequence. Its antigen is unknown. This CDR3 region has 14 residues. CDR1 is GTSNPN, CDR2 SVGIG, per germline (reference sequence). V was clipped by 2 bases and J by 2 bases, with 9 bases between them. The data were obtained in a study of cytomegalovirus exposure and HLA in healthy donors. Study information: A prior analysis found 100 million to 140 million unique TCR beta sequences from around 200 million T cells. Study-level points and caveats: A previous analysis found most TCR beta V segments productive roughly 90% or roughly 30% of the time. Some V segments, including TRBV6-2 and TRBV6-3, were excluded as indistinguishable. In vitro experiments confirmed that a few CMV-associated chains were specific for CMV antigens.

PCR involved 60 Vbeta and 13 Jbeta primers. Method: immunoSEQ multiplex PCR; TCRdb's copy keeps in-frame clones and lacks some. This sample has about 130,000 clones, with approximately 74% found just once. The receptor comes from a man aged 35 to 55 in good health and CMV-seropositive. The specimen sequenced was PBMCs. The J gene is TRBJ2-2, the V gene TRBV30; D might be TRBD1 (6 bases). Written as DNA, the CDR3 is TGTGCCTGGAGTCCAGGGGTCAACACCGGGGAGCTGTTTTTT. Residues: CAWSPGVNTGELFF.